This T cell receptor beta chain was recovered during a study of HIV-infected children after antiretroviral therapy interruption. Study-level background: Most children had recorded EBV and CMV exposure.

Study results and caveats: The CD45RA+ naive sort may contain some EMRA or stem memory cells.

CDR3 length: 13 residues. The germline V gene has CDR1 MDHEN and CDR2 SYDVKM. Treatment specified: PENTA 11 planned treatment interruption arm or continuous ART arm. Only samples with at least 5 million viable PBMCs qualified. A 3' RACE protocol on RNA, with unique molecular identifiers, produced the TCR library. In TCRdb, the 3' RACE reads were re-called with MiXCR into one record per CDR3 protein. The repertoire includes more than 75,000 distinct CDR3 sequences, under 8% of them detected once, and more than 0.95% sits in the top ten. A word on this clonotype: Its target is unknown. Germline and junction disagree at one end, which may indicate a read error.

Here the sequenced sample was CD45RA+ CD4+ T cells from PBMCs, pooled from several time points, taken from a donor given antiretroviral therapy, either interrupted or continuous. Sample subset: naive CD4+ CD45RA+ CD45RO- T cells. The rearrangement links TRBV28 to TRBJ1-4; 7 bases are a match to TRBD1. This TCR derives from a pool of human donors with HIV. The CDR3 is CPSTTGLGEKLFF. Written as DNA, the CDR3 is TGTCCCAGCACGACAGGGTTGGGTGAAAAACTGTTTTTT.